These 23 T cell receptor beta chains share one sample of origin, sequenced in a study of blood T cell repertoires in COVID-19. Produced via immunoSEQ multiplex PCR; TCRdb's table is partial and in-frame only. The sample has 360,000 or so clones; roughly nine tenths are singletons. The sample taken for sequencing was PBMCs or T cells enriched from blood (not recorded which). Receptor source: a woman in her thirties who had recovered from COVID-19.

J is TRBJ1-1 and V is TRBV18, with D possibly matching TRBD1 (5 bases). The V end lost 1 base, the J end lost 1 base, and 13 bases lay between the germline ends. Germline V lookup: CDR1 KGHSH, CDR2 LQKENI. The length of the CDR3 is 16 residues. For the CDR3, the DNA is TGTGCCAGCTCACCACAGGAGGGCAGGGCGAACACTGAAGCTTTCTTT. Its translation: CASSPQEGRANTEAFF.

The rearrangement uses TRBV30 and TRBJ1-6; tentatively, D is TRBD1 (5 bases). Per germline, CDR1 GTSNPN and CDR2 SVGIG (reference sequence). The CDR3 is 14 residues long. V was clipped by 5 bases and J by 0 bases, with 8 bases between them. The CDR3 spells CAWGDSSYNSPLHF. CDR3 bases: TGTGCCTGGGGAGACAGCTCCTATAATTCACCCCTCCACTTT.

In this sample, this clone turned up once. The chain couples TRBV5-4 to TRBJ1-6; TRBD1 matches at 9 bases. In germline, CDR1 is SGHNT, CDR2 YYREEE (reference sequence). The CDR3 covers 16 residues. The J segment lost 10 bases and the V segment lost 2 bases, leaving 10 bases of the junction unmatched. The CDR3 DNA reads as TGTGCCAGCAGCTTTTACAGGGGGCGCCCGGAATCACCCCTCCACTTT. This sequence encodes CASSFYRGRPESPLHF.

V gene TRBV5-1 combines with J gene TRBJ2-1; 15 bases line up with TRBD2. Germline V gene data show CDR1 as SGHRS and CDR2 as YFSETQ. The CDR3 contains 14 residues. Germline trimming cut 3 bases from V and 14 bases from J; bases unmatched to any gene: 6. For the CDR3, the DNA is TGCGCCAGCAGCTCAGGACTAGCGGGAGGGCCGGAGTTCTTC. Its protein is CASSSGLAGGPEFF.

The chain carries TRBV3-1 (or the pseudogene TRBV3-2) and TRBJ2-7; weak D call: TRBD2 (5 bases). Deletions cut 0 bases from V and 1 base from J, with 10 bases between. Germline V gives CDR1 LGHDT, CDR2 YNNKEL (reference sequence). This CDR3 contains 15 residues. The CDR3 region is CASSQDPTNSYEQYF. CDR3 in DNA: TGTGCCAGCAGCCAAGATCCGACTAATTCCTACGAGCAGTACTTC.

This clone is a singleton in its sample. The chain has TRBV7-3 and TRBJ2-1; TRBD2 matches at 10 bases. V lost 0 bases to trimming and J lost 7 bases; unmatched junction nucleotides: 3. This CDR3 is 15 amino acids long. Germline V gene lookup returns CDR1 SGHTA and CDR2 FQGTGA. The CDR3 DNA sequence: TGTGCCAGCAGCTTAACAGCGGGAGGGGGGAATGAGCAGTTCTTC. It translates to CASSLTAGGGNEQFF.

The chain combines TRBV12-3 or TRBV12-4 with TRBJ2-7, with D possibly being TRBD1 (6 bases). Trimming took 8 bases from V and 5 from J, leaving 13 bases between them. There are 12 residues in the CDR3. The CDR3: CASGHGGHEQYF. The CDR3 nucleotides read TGTGCCAGCGGTCATGGGGGCCACGAGCAGTACTTC.

As for this clone: A read error may produce the germline difference seen at one junction end. The chain has TRBV28 and TRBJ1-5, with a tentative D call TRBD1 (6 bases). Germline CDR1 is MDHEN and CDR2 is SYDVKM. The CDR3 has 13 amino acids. The CDR3 sequence: CASNLPRGQPQHF. The CDR3 nucleotides are TGTGCCAGCAATTTACCAAGGGGGCAGCCCCAGCATTTT.

The chain uses TRBV4-1 and TRBJ2-7, with 11 nucleotides matching TRBD1. CDR1 is MGHRA and CDR2 is YSYEKL in the germline V gene. Trimming cost V 3 bases and J 3 bases; bases outside gene matches: 7. The CDR3 loop spans 16 amino acids. In nucleotides, the CDR3 is TGCGCCAGCAGCCATGCCCCCGGGACAGGGGGCTACGAGCAGTACTTC. Residues: CASSHAPGTGGYEQYF.

The chain is built from TRBV20-1 and TRBJ1-2; 10 bases fit TRBD1. Germline CDR1 DFQATT, CDR2 SNEGSKA (reference sequence). The V gene end was trimmed by 8 bases and the J gene end by 8 bases; junction bases not matched to a gene: 5. The CDR3 has 11 amino acids. The CDR3 is CSWTGGRGYTF. The CDR3 DNA sequence: TGCAGTTGGACAGGGGGAAGAGGCTACACCTTC.

In its sample, this clone was seen a few times. The chain has TRBV25-1 and TRBJ2-1; the D gene is possibly TRBD1 (7 bases). Germline V gives CDR1 MGHDK, CDR2 SYGVNS. The CDR3 has 15 amino acids. V was pared by 7 bases and J by 11 bases, with 24 bases between. CDR3: CASTESGRGDSKQFF. Written as DNA, the CDR3 is TGTGCCAGCACCGAATCGGGCAGGGGGGACTCGAAGCAGTTCTTC. The whole variable domain, filled in from reference TRBV25-1 and TRBJ2-1, reads EADIYQTPRYLVIGTGKKITLECSQTMGHDKMYWYQQDPGMELHLIHYSYGVNSTEKGDLSSESTVSRIRTEHFPLTLESARPSHTSQYLCASTESGRGDSKQFFGPGTRLTVL.

The chain employs TRBV28 and TRBJ2-1; 9 bases map to TRBD1. V lost 9 bases, J lost 3 bases, and 6 bases stayed unmatched. Germline V lookup: CDR1 MDHEN, CDR2 SYDVKM. The CDR3 sequence is 14 residues long. CDR3 sequence reads: CASGDRGIYNEQFF. In DNA form, the CDR3 reads TGTGCCAGTGGAGACAGGGGGATCTACAATGAGCAGTTCTTC.

The chain has TRBV7-9 and TRBJ2-1; maybe TRBD1 (6 bases). This CDR3 has 14 residues. V gave up 4 bases and J gave up 8 bases, with 15 bases separating them. Germline V lookup: CDR1 SEHNR, CDR2 FQNEAQ (reference sequence). The CDR3 protein is CASSSDSSRYEQFF. DNA of the CDR3: TGTGCCAGCAGCTCGGACAGCAGCAGGTATGAGCAGTTCTTC. Variable domain in full (rest from reference TRBV7-9 and TRBJ2-1): DTGVSQNPRHKITKRGQNVTFRCDPISEHNRLYWYRQTLGQGPEFLTYFQNEAQLEKSRLLSDRFSAERPKGSFSTLEIQRTEQGDSAMYLCASSSDSSRYEQFFGPGTRLTVL.

The chain combines TRBV10-3 with TRBJ1-6; D perhaps matches TRBD1 (5 bases). This CDR3 region has 11 residues. Trimming stripped 10 bases from V and 7 bases from J, with 8 bases between. Germline CDR1 and CDR2: ENHRY and SYGVKD. The CDR3 nucleotides are TGTGCCACAAGACAGAATTCACCCCTCCACTTT. Its protein is CATRQNSPLHF.

This chain uses TRBV18 with TRBJ2-2; TRBD1 matches 9 bases. V lost 8 bases and J lost 6; bases outside the gene matches: 7. Germline CDR1 is KGHSH and CDR2 is LQKENI. The CDR3 length is 14 residues. The CDR3, as DNA: TGTGCCAGCGACCGGGACAGGGACGCCGGGGAGCTGTTTTTT. As protein: CASDRDRDAGELFF.

V gene TRBV9 combines with J gene TRBJ1-6; 11 bases line up with TRBD1. The CDR3 extends over 15 amino acids. Per the germline V gene, CDR1 is SGDLS and CDR2 is YYNGEE. V lost 2 bases to trimming and J lost 11 bases; unmatched junction nucleotides: 6. CDR3: CASSVGQGAGTPLHF. CDR3 nucleotide sequence: TGTGCCAGCAGCGTCGGACAGGGGGCCGGGACACCCCTCCACTTT.

CDR3 amino acids: CASSEYRGGNGYTF. The CDR3 nucleotides are TGTGCCAGCAGTGAATATCGTGGGGGGAATGGCTACACCTTC. V and J are TRBV25-1 and TRBJ1-2; possibly TRBD1 for D (5 bases). CDR1 is MGHDK and CDR2 is SYGVNS in the germline V gene. V shed 0 bases and J shed 6 bases, with 11 bases lying between them. CDR3 size: 14 residues.

V is TRBV18 and J is TRBJ2-6, with a tentative D call TRBD1 (6 bases). This CDR3 has 16 amino acids. With 2 bases removed from V and 0 bases from J, the gap between germline ends came to 8 bases. CDR1 and CDR2 (germline): KGHSH, LQKENI. CDR3 protein: CASSPGGGSGANVLTF. The CDR3 DNA sequence: TGTGCCAGCTCACCAGGGGGCGGCTCTGGGGCCAACGTCCTGACTTTC.

With regard to this clone: This same CDR3 is encoded by further DNA sequences in the sample. The V call is TRBV10-3, the J call TRBJ2-7; the match to TRBD1 covers 9 bases. The ends lost 6 bases at V and 0 bases at J; junction bases unmatched: 0. Germline V gives CDR1 ENHRY, CDR2 SYGVKD. The CDR3 runs to 13 residues. This CDR3 reads CAIRGQGSYEQYF. The CDR3 nucleotides are TGTGCCATCAGGGGACAGGGCTCCTACGAGCAGTACTTC.

This chain joins TRBV2 and TRBJ2-7; 8 bases agree with TRBD2. Germline V lookup: CDR1 SNHLY, CDR2 FYNNEI. This CDR3 comprises 15 residues. Unmatched junction bases numbered 7, after V lost 3 bases and J lost 3 bases. The CDR3 loop reads CASSEQGLGSYEQYF. The CDR3, as DNA: TGTGCCAGCAGTGAGCAGGGACTAGGAAGCTACGAGCAGTACTTC.

The chain joins TRBV27 to TRBJ1-2; D possibly corresponds to TRBD1 (5 bases). The CDR3 length is 14 residues. Trimming took off 1 base at V and 0 bases at J, with 6 bases between the two ends. Germline assignment: CDR1 MNHEY and CDR2 SMNVEV (reference sequence). CDR3 amino acids: CASSLWGTNYGYTF. CDR3 in DNA: TGTGCCAGCAGTTTATGGGGCACTAACTATGGCTACACCTTC.

In its sample, this clone was seen a few times. The rearrangement joins TRBV7-3 to TRBJ1-2; D may be TRBD1 (5 bases). V was clipped by 8 bases and J by 2 bases, with 15 bases between them. CDR1 and CDR2 (germline): SGHTA, FQGTGA. The CDR3 runs 14 residues. The CDR3 DNA reads as TGTGCCAGCGGGGCCGGGGCGGGAAACTATGGCTACACCTTC. Encoded protein: CASGAGAGNYGYTF.

The rearrangement uses TRBV15 and TRBJ2-7; TRBD1 might be the D (6 bases). This CDR3 has 19 amino acids. Germline V gene lookup returns CDR1 LNHNV and CDR2 YYDKDF (reference sequence). V gave up 4 bases and J gave up 4 bases, with 29 bases separating them. CDR3 DNA sequence: TGTGCCACCAGCATTTCTTTCCTTTCCCGGGGACAAGAGGGGTACGAGCAGTACTTC. Translation gives CATSISFLSRGQEGYEQYF.